This is a list of T cell receptor beta chains from one sample in a study of STAT5B mutations in CD4+ large granular lymphocyte leukemia. TCRdb's copy holds only in-frame clones and misses some; the assay was immunoSEQ multiplex PCR. Among tens of thousands of clones, roughly three quarters were seen once, and the ten largest hold roughly 2%. The source material was CD4+ T cells from blood buffy coats. The receptor source for this set is a human donor in good health. Both conserved end residues are part of each CDR3. Fields, in order: CDR3 DNA, CDR3 protein, V gene, D gene, J gene, clone size, CDR3 length. A D gene is named only where the DNA matches it firmly. Size is stated for part of the rows, as once, few or many counts, or as a class when the clone is expanded.

TGTGCCAGCAGAACTGCAGAGAACACTGAAGCTTTCTTT CASRTAENTEAFF TRBV2 . TRBJ1-1 . 13
TGTGCCACCGCACAGGGGAGCAGTCAGCCCCAGCATTTT CATAQGSSQPQHF TRBV7-2 TRBD1 TRBJ1-5 . 13
TGCAGTGGGGGGAGGGGAGATACGCAGTATTTT CSGGRGDTQYF TRBV20-1 TRBD2 TRBJ2-3 . 11
TGTGCCTACTCACCCTTGGACGGAAATAATTCACCCCTCCACTTT CAYSPLDGNNSPLHF TRBV30 . TRBJ1-6 . 15
TGTGCCAGCAGTGGACAGGGTTGGCAGAATACGCAGTATTTT CASSGQGWQNTQYF TRBV25-1 TRBD1 TRBJ2-3 . 14
TGTGCCAGCAGTTACGGGGCGGACAGTGGCCCCTACGAGCAGTACTTC CASSYGADSGPYEQYF TRBV6-6 . TRBJ2-7 . 16
TGTGCCAGCAGGGGCCGGACTAGCGGGTCCCAACAGTATTTT CASRGRTSGSQQYF TRBV6-6 TRBD2 TRBJ2-3 . 14
TGTGCCACTACGTCCGGATCCGCCTACGAGCAGTACTTC CATTSGSAYEQYF TRBV7-9 . TRBJ2-7 . 13
TGCGCCAGCAGCCTGACAGGGGCCCTCTCTGGGGCCAACGTCCTGACTTTC CASSLTGALSGANVLTF TRBV5-1 TRBD1 TRBJ2-6 . 17
TGTGCCAGCAGCTTAGGGGCTAGCGGGGGGCAGAGTGAGCAGTTCTTC CASSLGASGGQSEQFF TRBV7-2 TRBD2 TRBJ2-1 . 16
TGTGCCTGGAGTGTACAACAGGATAGCAATCAGCCCCAGCATTTT CAWSVQQDSNQPQHF TRBV30 . TRBJ1-5 few 15
TGTGCCAGCAGCTCAAGAGAGAACAGGGATAGCGGGAGGAGGTTAGATGAGCAGTTCTTC CASSSRENRDSGRRLDEQFF TRBV14 TRBD2 TRBJ2-1 once 20
TGTGCCAGCAGCCTTATGGGAGGGAACACTGAAGCTTTCTTT CASSLMGGNTEAFF TRBV7-9 . TRBJ1-1 few 14
TGTGCCAGCAGCTTAGCGCGACCAGGGGGGAATGGCTACACCTTC CASSLARPGGNGYTF TRBV7-2 TRBD1 TRBJ1-2 . 15
TGTGCCAGCAGCCGCCTAGGCACTGTGAACACTGAAGCTTTCTTT CASSRLGTVNTEAFF TRBV5-5 . TRBJ1-1 . 15
TGTGCCAGTAGTTTTGGACACACTGAAGCTTTCTTT CASSFGHTEAFF TRBV19 . TRBJ1-1 few 12
TGCGCCAGCAGCTTGGGTGGCGAGGAGACCCAGTACTTC CASSLGGEETQYF TRBV5-1 . TRBJ2-5 . 13
TGTGCCAGCAGCTCAAAAACAGCGGGGGGGCCCGCAGATACGCAGTATTTT CASSSKTAGGPADTQYF TRBV5-4 TRBD2 TRBJ2-3 . 17
TGTGCCAGTGGGACAGGGGTCAATCAGCCCCAGCATTTT CASGTGVNQPQHF TRBV19 TRBD1 TRBJ1-5 . 13
TGTGCCACCAGCAGAGGGCAGGAAGAGACCCAGTACTTC CATSRGQEETQYF TRBV15 . TRBJ2-5 . 13
TGTGCCAGCAGCTCCGGGACTGCGCAGTATTTT CASSSGTAQYF TRBV7-3 . TRBJ2-3 . 11
TGTGCCTGGAGGGGGGGGAGGGCTGGGGCCAACGTCCTGACTTTC CAWRGGRAGANVLTF TRBV30 TRBD2 TRBJ2-6 . 15
TGTGCCAGCAGAGCCGGGACAGGGAACTGGAATTCACCCCTCCACTTT CASRAGTGNWNSPLHF TRBV14 TRBD1 TRBJ1-6 . 16
TGTGCCAGTAGTAGAACGGGAGGGGGCAATGAGCAGTTCTTC CASSRTGGGNEQFF TRBV19 TRBD2 TRBJ2-1 few 14
TGTGCCAGCAGCGTTACTAGCGGGGGGGCCCAGAGGACGCAGTATTTT CASSVTSGGAQRTQYF TRBV9 TRBD2 TRBJ2-3 . 16
TGTGCCAGCAGTGCCTTGTATGGCTACACCTTC CASSALYGYTF TRBV25-1 . TRBJ1-2 . 11